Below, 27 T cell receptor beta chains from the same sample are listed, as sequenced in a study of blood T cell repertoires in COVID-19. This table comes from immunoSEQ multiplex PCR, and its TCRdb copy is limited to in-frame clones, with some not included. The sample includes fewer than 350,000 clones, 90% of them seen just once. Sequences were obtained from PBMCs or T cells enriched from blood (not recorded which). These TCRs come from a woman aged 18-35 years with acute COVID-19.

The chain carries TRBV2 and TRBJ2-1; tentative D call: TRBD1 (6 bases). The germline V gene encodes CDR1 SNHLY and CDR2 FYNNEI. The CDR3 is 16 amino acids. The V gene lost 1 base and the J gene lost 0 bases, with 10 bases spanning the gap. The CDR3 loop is CASSEGFRGSYNEQFF. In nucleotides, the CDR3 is TGTGCCAGCAGTGAAGGATTCAGGGGCTCCTACAATGAGCAGTTCTTC.

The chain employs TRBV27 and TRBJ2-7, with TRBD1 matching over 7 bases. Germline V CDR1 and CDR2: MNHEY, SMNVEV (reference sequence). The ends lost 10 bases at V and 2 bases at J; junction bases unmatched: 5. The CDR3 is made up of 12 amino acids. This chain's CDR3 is CATTGTAYEQYF. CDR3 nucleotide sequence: TGTGCCACCACCGGGACAGCCTACGAGCAGTACTTC.

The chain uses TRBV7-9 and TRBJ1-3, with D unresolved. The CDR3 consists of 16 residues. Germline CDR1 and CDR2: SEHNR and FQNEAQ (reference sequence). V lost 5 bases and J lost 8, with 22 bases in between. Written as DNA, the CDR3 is TGTGCCAGCAGCCCCGTCACCATGGGGAGCCGTCACACCATATATTTT. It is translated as CASSPVTMGSRHTIYF.

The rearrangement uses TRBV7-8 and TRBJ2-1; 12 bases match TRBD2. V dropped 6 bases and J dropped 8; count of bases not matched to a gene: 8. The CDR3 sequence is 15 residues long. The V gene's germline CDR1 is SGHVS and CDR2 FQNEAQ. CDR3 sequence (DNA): TGTGCCAGCAGAACAGGACTAGCGGGAAAGGATGAGCAGTTCTTC. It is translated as CASRTGLAGKDEQFF.

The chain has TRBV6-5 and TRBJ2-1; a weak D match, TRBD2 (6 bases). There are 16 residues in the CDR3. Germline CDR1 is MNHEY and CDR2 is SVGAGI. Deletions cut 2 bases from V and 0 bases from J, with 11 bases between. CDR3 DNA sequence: TGTGCCAGCAGTTACGTGCCCGGGAGCTCCTACAATGAGCAGTTCTTC. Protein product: CASSYVPGSSYNEQFF.

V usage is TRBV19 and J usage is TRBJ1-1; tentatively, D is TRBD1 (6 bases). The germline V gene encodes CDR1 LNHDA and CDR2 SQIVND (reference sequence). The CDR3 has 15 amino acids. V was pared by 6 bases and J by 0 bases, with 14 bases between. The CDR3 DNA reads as TGTGCCAGTAGCGAACTCCAGGGGCTGAACACTGAAGCTTTCTTT. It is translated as CASSELQGLNTEAFF.

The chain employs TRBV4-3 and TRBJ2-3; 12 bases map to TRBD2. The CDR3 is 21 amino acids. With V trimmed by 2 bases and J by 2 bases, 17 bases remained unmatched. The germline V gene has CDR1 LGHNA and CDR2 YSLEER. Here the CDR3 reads CASSQRRPGLAGGALTDTQYF. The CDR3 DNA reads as TGCGCCAGCAGCCAAAGACGACCGGGACTAGCGGGCGGGGCCCTCACAGATACGCAGTATTTT.

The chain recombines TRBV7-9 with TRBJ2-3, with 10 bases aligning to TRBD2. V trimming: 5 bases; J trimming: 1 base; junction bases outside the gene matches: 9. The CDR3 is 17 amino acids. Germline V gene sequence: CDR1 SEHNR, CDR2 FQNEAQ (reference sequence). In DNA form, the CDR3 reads TGTGCCAGCAGCCCCCGGCGGACTAGCGGCCGCACAGATACGCAGTATTTT. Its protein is CASSPRRTSGRTDTQYF. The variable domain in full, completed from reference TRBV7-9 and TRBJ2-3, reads DTGVSQNPRHKITKRGQNVTFRCDPISEHNRLYWYRQTLGQGPEFLTYFQNEAQLEKSRLLSDRFSAERPKGSFSTLEIQRTEQGDSAMYLCASSPRRTSGRTDTQYFGPGTRLTVL.

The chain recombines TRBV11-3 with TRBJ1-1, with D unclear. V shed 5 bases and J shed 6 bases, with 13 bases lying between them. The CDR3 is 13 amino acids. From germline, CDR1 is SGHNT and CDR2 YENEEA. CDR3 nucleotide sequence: TGTGCCAGCAGCATAACCAACCGGGCTGAAGCTTTCTTT. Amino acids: CASSITNRAEAFF.

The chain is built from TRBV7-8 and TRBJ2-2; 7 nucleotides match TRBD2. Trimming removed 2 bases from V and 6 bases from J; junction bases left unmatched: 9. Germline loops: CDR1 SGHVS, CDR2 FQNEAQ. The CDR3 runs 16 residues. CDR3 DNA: TGTGCCAGCAGCTTAAAGCGGCGGGAGCTCGCCGGGGAGCTGTTTTTT. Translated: CASSLKRRELAGELFF.

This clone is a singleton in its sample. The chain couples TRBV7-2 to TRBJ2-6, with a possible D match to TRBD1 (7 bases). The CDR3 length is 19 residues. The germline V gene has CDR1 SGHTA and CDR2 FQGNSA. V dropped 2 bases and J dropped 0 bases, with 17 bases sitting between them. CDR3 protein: CASSLRLAGGHSGANVLTF. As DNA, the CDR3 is TGTGCCAGCAGCTTAAGGTTGGCAGGGGGGCACTCTGGGGCCAACGTCCTGACTTTC.

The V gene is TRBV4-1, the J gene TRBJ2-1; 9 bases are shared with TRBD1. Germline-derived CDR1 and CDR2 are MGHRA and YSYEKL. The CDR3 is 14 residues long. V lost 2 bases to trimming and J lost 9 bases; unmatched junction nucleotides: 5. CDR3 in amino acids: CASSQRQGVGEQFF. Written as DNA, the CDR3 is TGCGCCAGCAGCCAAAGACAGGGGGTGGGTGAGCAGTTCTTC.

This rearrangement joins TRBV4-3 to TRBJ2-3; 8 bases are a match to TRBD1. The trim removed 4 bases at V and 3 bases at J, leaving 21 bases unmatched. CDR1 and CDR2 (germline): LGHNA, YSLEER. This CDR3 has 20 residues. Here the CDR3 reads CASSPFTGQVENGGTDTQYF. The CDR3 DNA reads TGCGCCAGCAGCCCCTTTACGGGACAGGTTGAGAATGGGGGAACAGATACGCAGTATTTT.

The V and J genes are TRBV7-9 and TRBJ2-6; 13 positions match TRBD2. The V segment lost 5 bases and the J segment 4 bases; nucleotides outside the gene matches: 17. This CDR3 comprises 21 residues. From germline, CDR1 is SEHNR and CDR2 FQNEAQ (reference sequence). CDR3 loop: CASSTNNLGLAGAGGANVLTF. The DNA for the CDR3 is TGTGCCAGCAGCACAAATAACCTAGGACTAGCGGGAGCGGGGGGGGCCAACGTCCTGACTTTC.

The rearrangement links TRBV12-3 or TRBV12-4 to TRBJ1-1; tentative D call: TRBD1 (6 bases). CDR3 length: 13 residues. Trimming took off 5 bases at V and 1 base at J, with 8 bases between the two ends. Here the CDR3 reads CASSRTENTEAFF. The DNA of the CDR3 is TGTGCCAGCAGTCGGACAGAGAACACTGAAGCTTTCTTT.

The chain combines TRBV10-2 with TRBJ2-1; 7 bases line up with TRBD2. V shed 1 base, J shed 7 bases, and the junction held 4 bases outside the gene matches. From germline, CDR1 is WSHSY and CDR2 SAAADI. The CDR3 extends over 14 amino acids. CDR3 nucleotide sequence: TGCGCCAGCAGTGAGTTGGGGGGGTCGAATGAGCAGTTCTTC. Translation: CASSELGGSNEQFF.

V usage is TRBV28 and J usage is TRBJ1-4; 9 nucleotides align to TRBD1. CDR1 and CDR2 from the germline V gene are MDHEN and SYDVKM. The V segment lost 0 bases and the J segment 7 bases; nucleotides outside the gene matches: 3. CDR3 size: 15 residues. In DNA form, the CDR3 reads TGTGCCAGCAGTTTATGGGGGACAGGGCTTGAAAAACTGTTTTTT. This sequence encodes CASSLWGTGLEKLFF.

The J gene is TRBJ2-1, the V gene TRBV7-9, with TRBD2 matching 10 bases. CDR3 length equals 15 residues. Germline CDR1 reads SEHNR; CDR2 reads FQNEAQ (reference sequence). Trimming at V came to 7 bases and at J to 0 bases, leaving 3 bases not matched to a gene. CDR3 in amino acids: CASIPSGSSYNEQFF. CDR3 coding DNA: TGTGCCAGCATCCCTAGCGGGAGCTCCTACAATGAGCAGTTCTTC.

CDR3 region: CASSSRLEGRGEQFF. The CDR3 DNA is TGTGCCAGCAGCTCCCGACTAGAGGGGCGGGGTGAGCAGTTCTTC. This chain joins TRBV11-1 and TRBJ2-1; D may be TRBD2 (6 bases). V was pared by 4 bases and J by 9 bases, with 19 bases between. The CDR3 spans 15 residues. Germline V gene lookup returns CDR1 SGHAT and CDR2 FQDESV (reference sequence).

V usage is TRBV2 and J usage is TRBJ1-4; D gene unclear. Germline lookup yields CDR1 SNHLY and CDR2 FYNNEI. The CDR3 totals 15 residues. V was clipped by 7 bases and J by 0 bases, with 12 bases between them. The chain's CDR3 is CASTARPATNEKLFF. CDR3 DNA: TGTGCCAGCACGGCGAGGCCGGCAACTAATGAAAAACTGTTTTTT.

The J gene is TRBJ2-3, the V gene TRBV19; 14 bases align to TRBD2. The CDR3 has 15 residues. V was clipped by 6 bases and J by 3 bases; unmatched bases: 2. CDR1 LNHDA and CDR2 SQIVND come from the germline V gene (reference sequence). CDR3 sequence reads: CASRGLAGGTDTQYF. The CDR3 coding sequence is TGTGCCAGTAGAGGACTAGCGGGAGGTACAGATACGCAGTATTTT. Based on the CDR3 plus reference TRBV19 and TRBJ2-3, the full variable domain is DGGITQSPKYLFRKEGQNVTLSCEQNLNHDAMYWYRQDPGQGLRLIYYSQIVNDFQKGDIAEGYSVSREKKESFPLTVTSAQKNPTAFYLCASRGLAGGTDTQYFGPGTRLTVL.

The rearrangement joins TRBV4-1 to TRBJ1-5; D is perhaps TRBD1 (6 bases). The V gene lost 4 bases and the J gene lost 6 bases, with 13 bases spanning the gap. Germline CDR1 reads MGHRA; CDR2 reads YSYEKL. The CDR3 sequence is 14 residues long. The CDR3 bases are TGCGCCAGCAGCCTACTCACAGGGAGTCAGCCCCAGCATTTT. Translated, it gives CASSLLTGSQPQHF.

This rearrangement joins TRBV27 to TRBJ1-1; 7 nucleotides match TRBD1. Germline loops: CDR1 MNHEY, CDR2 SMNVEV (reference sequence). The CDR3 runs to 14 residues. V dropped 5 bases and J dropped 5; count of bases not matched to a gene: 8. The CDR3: CASSMTGYRTEAFF. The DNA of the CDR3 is TGTGCCAGCAGTATGACAGGGTATAGGACTGAAGCTTTCTTT.

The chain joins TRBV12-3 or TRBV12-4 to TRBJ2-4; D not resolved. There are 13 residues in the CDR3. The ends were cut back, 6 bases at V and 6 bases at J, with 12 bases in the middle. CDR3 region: CASSPRGPNIQYF. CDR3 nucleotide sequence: TGTGCCAGCAGCCCAAGAGGTCCAAACATTCAGTACTTC.

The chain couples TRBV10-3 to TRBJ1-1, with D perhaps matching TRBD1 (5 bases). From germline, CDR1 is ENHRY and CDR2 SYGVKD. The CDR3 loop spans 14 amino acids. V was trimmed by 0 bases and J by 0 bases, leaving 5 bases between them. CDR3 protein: CAISESGVNTEAFF. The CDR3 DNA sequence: TGTGCCATCAGTGAGTCAGGGGTGAACACTGAAGCTTTCTTT.

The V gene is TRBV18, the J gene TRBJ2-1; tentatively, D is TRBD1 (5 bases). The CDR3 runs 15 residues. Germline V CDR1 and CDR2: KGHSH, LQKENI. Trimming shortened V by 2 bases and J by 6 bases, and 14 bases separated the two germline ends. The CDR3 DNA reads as TGTGCCAGCTCACCATTGGCAGGGTCACGCAATGAGCAGTTCTTC. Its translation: CASSPLAGSRNEQFF.

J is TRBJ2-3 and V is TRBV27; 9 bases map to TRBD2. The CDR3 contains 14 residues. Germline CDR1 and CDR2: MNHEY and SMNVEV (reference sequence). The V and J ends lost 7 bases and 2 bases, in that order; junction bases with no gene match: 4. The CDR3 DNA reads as TGTGCCAGCACAAGGACTAGCGCCACAGATACGCAGTATTTT. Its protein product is CASTRTSATDTQYF.